A selection of T cell receptor beta chains follows, all from one sample in a study of cytomegalovirus exposure and HLA in healthy donors. Only in-frame clones appear in the TCRdb table, and some are missing; sequencing was by immunoSEQ multiplex PCR. The ten top clones account for approximately 1%, within a sample of 200,000 to 250,000 clones. The sequenced sample consisted of PBMCs. These receptors all come from a woman in her twenties or thirties in good health and CMV-seropositive. CDR3s leave out the opening cysteine and the closing phenylalanine or tryptophan.

>TRBV9|TRBJ2-1
ASSPLGLAGGLEQF
>TRBV6-1|TRBJ2-7
ASSEWGQGATYEQY
>TRBV5-1|TRBJ2-1
ASSSYLRDRAYNEQF
>TRBV19|TRBJ1-2
ASSPLGGQRNYGYT
>TRBV5-4|TRBJ1-1
ASSSDGGAANTEAF
>TRBV7-9|TRBJ1-4
ASSLAIGTANEKLF
>TRBV9|TRBJ1-1
ASSAFRVVNTEAF
>TRBV2|TRBJ2-7
ASSRENYEQY
>TRBV5-1|TRBJ2-5
ASSLASVGGETQY
>TRBV5-5|TRBJ2-4
ASTLVPAGDIQY
>TRBV12-5|TRBJ1-3
ASGFERQGETGNTIY
>TRBV4-3|TRBJ2-1
ASSQDSWDSRNNEQF
>TRBV6-6|TRBJ1-2
ASRRGREGYT
>TRBV2|TRBJ1-3
ATYRGQGNTIY
>TRBV19|TRBJ2-5
ASSIGAGSGGVETQY
>TRBV5-1|TRBJ1-4
ASSYRGFGATNEKLF
>TRBV2|TRBJ1-5
ASSEEDIRPGYSNQPQH
>TRBV29-1|TRBJ2-5
SVLFVGTSGQETQY
>TRBV6-5|TRBJ2-1
ASTPGTGNNEQF
>TRBV5-1|TRBJ1-2
ASSAGLYGYT
>TRBV29-1|TRBJ2-7
SVSGGQGSYEQY
>TRBV2|TRBJ2-1
ASSGSSNNEQF
>TRBV10-3|TRBJ1-1
AISESSTGTEAF
>TRBV7-2|TRBJ1-1
ASSQNLQGSNAEAF
>TRBV15|TRBJ2-5
ATSRDARSSGGAEETQY
>TRBV7-9|TRBJ1-1
ASSRGQGNTEAF
>TRBV27|TRBJ1-5
ASRAQGGQPQH
>TRBV19|TRBJ2-3
ASSLGVRTDTQY
>TRBV2|TRBJ1-2
ASIIGGANYGYT
>TRBV28|TRBJ1-2
ASTREQGGGYT
>TRBV6-1|TRBJ1-2
ASSEVGRGLGYT
>TRBV6-1|TRBJ1-5
ASSDFGTGALDQPQH
>TRBV6-5|TRBJ1-2
ASGEGYGYT
>TRBV28|TRBJ1-3
ASSTRQQLINTIY
>TRBV10-1|TRBJ2-1
ASSDGWERYEQF
>TRBV7-8|TRBJ2-2
ASNPRQGETGELF
>TRBV28|TRBJ1-5
ASSRRGGAGFGNQPQH
>TRBV30|TRBJ2-1
AWSVRRGSSYNEQF
>TRBV5-1|TRBJ1-3
ASSSGDRAGNTIY
>TRBV7-7|TRBJ1-4
ASSLPSGGVRTNEKLF
>TRBV5-1|TRBJ2-7
ASSLRQGSEQY